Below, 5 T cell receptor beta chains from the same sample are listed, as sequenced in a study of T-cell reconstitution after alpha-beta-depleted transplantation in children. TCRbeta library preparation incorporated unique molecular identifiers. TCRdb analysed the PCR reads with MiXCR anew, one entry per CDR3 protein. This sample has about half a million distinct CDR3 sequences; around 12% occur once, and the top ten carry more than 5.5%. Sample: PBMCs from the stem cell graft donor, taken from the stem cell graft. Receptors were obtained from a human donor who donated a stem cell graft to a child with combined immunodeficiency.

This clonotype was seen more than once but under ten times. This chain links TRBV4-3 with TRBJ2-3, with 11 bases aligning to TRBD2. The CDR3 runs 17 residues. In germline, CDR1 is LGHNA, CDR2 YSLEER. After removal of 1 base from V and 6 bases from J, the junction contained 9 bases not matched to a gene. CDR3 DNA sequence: TGCGCCAGCAGCCAAGCTAGTCTAGCGGGAGGACGGGATACGCAGTATTTT. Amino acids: CASSQASLAGGRDTQYF.

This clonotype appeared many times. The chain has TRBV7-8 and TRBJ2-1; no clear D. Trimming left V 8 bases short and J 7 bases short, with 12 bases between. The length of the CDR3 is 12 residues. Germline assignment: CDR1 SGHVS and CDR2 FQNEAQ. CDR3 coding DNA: TGTGCCAGCGATGACCGGATGAATGAGCAGTTCTTC. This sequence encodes CASDDRMNEQFF.

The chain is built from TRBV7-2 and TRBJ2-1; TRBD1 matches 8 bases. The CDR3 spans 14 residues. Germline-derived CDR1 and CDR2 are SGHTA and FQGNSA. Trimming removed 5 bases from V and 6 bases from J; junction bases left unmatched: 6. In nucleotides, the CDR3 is TGTGCCAGCAGCCATCGGACAGGGATCAATGAGCAGTTCTTC. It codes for CASSHRTGINEQFF.

CDR3 nucleotides: TGTGCCAGCGTGTTGGCTAAGACCCAGTACTTC. Translation gives CASVLAKTQYF. The J gene is TRBJ2-5, the V gene TRBV6-1; D not certain. The CDR3 extends over 11 amino acids. From germline, CDR1 is MNHNS and CDR2 SASEGT. The V gene lost 8 bases and the J gene lost 6 bases, with 10 bases spanning the gap.

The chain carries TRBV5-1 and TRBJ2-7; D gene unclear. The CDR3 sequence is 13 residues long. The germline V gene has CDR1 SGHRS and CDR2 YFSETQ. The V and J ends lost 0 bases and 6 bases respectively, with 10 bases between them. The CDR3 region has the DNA TGCGCCAGCAGCTTGGCTGGATCCCCCGAGCAGTACTTC. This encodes CASSLAGSPEQYF.